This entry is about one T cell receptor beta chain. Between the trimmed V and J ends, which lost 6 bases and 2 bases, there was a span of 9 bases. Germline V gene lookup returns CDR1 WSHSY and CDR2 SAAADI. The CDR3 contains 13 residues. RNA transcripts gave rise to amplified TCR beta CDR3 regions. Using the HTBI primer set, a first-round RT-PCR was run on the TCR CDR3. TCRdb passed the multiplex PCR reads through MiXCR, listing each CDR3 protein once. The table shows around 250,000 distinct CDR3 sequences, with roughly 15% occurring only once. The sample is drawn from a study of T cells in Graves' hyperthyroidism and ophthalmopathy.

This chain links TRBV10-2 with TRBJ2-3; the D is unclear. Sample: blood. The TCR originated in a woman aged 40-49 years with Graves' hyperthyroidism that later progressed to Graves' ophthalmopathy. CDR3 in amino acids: CASRRPTTDTQYF. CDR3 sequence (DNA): TGCGCCAGCAGGAGACCCACCACAGATACGCAGTATTTT.